This T cell receptor beta chain stems from a study of T cell repertoires in cytomegalovirus infection. The CDR3 extends over 13 amino acids. The V gene lost 1 base and the J gene lost 3 bases, with 7 bases spanning the gap. Looked up from germline, CDR1 is SGHDT and CDR2 is YYEEEE. Findings and limits, study-wide: Predominance within the ex vivo response was attributable to HLA-C-restricted CMV-specific TCR beta clonotypes.

Details on this clonotype: What it binds is not known.

One entry per CDR3 protein, called by TCRdb with MiXCR from the reads. The data hold fewer than 950,000 distinct CDR3 sequences, with about 30% observed a single time. This chain links TRBV5-6 with TRBJ2-5, with D uncertain. The receptor was derived from a human donor in good health (CMV status not recorded). Some clones in this sample may be carry-over from other donors' samples. The sample consisted of cultured CD8+ T cells from PBMCs, taken from culture after CMV antigen stimulation. CDR3: CASSLPLEETQYF. CDR3 DNA sequence: TGTGCCAGCAGCTTGCCATTAGAAGAGACCCAGTACTTC.